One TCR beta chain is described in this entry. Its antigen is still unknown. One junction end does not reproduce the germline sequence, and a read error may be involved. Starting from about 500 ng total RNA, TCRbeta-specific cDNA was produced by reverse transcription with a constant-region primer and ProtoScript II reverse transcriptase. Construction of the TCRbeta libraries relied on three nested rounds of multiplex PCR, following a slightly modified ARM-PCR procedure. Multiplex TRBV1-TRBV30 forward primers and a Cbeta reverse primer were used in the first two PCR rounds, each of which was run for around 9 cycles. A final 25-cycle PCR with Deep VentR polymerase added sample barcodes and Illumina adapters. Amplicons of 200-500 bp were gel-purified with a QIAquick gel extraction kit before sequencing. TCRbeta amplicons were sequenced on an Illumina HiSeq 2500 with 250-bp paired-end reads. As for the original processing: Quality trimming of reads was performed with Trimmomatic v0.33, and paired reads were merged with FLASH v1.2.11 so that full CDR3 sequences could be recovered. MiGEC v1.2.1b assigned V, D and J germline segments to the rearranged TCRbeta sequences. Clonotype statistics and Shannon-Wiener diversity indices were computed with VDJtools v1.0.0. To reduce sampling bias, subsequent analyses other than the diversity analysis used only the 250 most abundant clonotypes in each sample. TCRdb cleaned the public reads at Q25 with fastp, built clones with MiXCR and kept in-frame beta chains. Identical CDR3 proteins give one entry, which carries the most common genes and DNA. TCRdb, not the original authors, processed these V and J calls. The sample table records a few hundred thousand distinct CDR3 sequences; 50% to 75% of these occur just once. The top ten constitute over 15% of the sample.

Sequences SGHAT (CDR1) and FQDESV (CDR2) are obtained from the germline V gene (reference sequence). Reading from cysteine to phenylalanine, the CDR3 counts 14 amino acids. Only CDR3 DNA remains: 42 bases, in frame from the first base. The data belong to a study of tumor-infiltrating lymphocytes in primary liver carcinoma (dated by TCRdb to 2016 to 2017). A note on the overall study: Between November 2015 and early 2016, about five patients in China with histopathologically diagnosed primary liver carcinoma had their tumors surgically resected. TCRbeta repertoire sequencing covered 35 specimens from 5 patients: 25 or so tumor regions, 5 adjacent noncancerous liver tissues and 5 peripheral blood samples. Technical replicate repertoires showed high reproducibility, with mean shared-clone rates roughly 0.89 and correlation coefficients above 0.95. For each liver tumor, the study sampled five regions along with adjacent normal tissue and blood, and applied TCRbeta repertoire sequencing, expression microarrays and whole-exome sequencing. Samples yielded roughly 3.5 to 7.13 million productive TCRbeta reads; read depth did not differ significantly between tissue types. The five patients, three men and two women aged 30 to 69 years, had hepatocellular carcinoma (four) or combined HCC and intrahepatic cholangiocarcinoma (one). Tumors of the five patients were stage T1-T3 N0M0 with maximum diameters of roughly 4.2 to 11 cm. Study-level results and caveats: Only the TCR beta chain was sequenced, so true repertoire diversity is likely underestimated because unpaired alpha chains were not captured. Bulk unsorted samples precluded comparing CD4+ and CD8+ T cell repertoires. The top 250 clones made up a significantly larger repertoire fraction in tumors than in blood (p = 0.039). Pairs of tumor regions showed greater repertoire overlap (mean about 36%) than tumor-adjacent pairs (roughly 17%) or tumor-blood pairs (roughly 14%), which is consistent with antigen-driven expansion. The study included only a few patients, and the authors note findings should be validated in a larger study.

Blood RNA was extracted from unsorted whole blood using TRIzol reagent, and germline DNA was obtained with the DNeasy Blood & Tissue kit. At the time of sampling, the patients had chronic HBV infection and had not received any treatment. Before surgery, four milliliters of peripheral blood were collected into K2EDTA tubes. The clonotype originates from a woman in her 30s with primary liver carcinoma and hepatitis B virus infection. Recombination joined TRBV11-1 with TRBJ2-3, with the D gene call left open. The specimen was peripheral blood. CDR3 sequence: CASSLFGGTATQYF. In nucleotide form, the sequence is TGTGCCAGCAGCTTATTTGGTGGTACAGCTACGCAGTATTTT.